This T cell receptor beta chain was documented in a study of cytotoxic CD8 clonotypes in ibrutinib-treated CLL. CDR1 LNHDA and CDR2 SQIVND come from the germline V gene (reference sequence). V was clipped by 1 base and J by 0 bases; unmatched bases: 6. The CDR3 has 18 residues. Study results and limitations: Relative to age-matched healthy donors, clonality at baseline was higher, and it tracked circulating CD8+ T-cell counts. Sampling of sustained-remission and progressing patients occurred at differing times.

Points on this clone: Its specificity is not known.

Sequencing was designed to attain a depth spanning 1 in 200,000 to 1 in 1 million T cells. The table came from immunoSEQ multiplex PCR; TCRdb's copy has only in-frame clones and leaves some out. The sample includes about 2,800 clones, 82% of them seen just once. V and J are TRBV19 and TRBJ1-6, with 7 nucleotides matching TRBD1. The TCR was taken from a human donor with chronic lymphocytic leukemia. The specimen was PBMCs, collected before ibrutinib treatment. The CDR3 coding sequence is TGTGCCAGTAGTATAGCCCCAGGGGGAAGCTCCTATAATTCACCCCTCCACTTT. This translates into CASSIAPGGSSYNSPLHF.